This T cell receptor beta chain originates from a study of T-cell reconstitution after alpha-beta-depleted transplantation in children. This clonotype was counted only a few times. Germline-derived CDR1 and CDR2 are SQVTM and ANQGSEA. The length of the CDR3 is 15 residues. The trim removed 4 bases at V and 8 bases at J, leaving 11 bases unmatched. Unique molecular identifiers were incorporated when the TCRbeta library was constructed. TCRdb reprocessed the PCR reads with MiXCR, giving one entry per CDR3 protein. The sample consists of 200,000 to 250,000 distinct CDR3 sequences, approximately 12% of them appearing once.

This TCR derives from a human donor who donated a stem cell graft to a child with acute lymphoblastic leukemia. The J gene is TRBJ2-2, the V gene TRBV29-1, with 9 bases fitting TRBD1. The sequences come from PBMCs from the stem cell graft donor, collected from the stem cell graft. This chain's CDR3 is CSVVGTGRTSGELFF. The CDR3 nucleotides are TGCAGCGTTGTGGGGACAGGGAGGACCTCGGGGGAGCTGTTTTTT.